This T cell receptor beta chain was documented in a study of tumor-infiltrating lymphocytes in primary liver carcinoma. Of note for this clonotype: At one end the junction does not follow the germline gene, possibly because of a read error.

Per the germline V gene, CDR1 is SGHNT and CDR2 is YYREEE (reference sequence). The CDR3 runs 15 residues. Starting material of about 450 ng total RNA yielded TCR beta cDNA via a constant-region primer. Construction of TCR beta libraries relied on three successive nested multiplex PCR rounds employing slightly modified ARM-PCR. Primers for the first two PCR rounds were TRBV1-TRBV30 forward primers and a C-beta reverse primer (roughly 9 cycles per round). TCRdb processed the multiplex PCR reads anew with MiXCR; each CDR3 protein has one entry. The sample has 45,000 to 55,000 distinct CDR3 sequences; 70% to 75% are singletons. For each extraction, RNA and DNA were obtained together from approximately 20-30 mg of unsorted bulk tissue. The sampling covered five separate regions of each tumor.

This chain connects TRBV5-4 to TRBJ2-5; the match to TRBD2 covers 7 bases. Sequenced input: liver tumor tissue from sampling region 2. Documented subset: tumor region T2, inferior pole. The clonotype originates from a man between 40 and 49 years old with primary liver carcinoma and hepatitis B virus infection. CDR3 sequence (DNA): TGTGCCAGCAGCTTTTATCACGCGGGAGAAGAGACCCTGTACTTC. Translation: CASSFYHAGEETLYF. The full variable domain, in which reference TRBV5-4 and TRBJ2-5 provide the parts outside the CDR3, is ETGVTQSPTHLIKTRGQQVTLRCSSQSGHNTVSWYQQALGQGPQFIFQYYREEENGRGNFPPRFSGLQFPNYSSELNVNALELDDSALYLCASSFYHAGEETLYFGPGTRLLVL.